The 2 T cell receptor beta chains below were found in one sample sequenced in a study of prognosis after radiotherapy for stage I lung cancer. From genomic DNA, two-round multiplex PCR was used to amplify TCR beta CDR3. Individual primers that were specific to each TRBV and TRBJ gene served in first-round PCR. TCRdb redid the calling of the multiplex PCR reads with MiXCR, one entry per CDR3 protein. The sample lists more than 12,000 distinct CDR3 sequences, 31% occurring once. The material sequenced was PBMCs, taken before or after stereotactic body radiation therapy (not recorded which). These receptors all come from a donor at least 50 years old with non-small cell lung cancer.

The chain recombines TRBV6-1 with TRBJ1-2; 7 bases are shared with TRBD1. The CDR3 totals 16 residues. The germline V gene has CDR1 MNHNS and CDR2 SASEGT. The V segment lost 10 bases and the J segment 4 bases; nucleotides outside the gene matches: 18. The CDR3 loop is CATRDSIRRQIYGYTF. The CDR3 DNA follows: TGTGCCACCCGGGACAGTATTCGAAGGCAGATCTATGGCTACACCTTC.

In regard to this clonotype: The junction departs from the called germline gene at one end, perhaps through a read error. V and J are TRBV7-8 and TRBJ2-1; tentative D call: TRBD1 (6 bases). This CDR3 is 16 amino acids long. Germline V lookup: CDR1 SGHVS, CDR2 FQNEAQ. The CDR3 sequence is CASSLTRGGPYNEQLF. Written as DNA, the CDR3 is TGTGCCAGCAGCCTAACTAGAGGGGGTCCCTACAATGAGCAGTTATTC. Complete variable domain (other parts from reference TRBV7-8 and TRBJ2-1): GAGVSQSPRYKVAKRGQDVALRCDPISGHVSLFWYQQALGQGPEFLTYFQNEAQLDKSGLPSDRFFAERPEGSVSTLKIQRTQQEDSAVYLCASSLTRGGPYNEQLFGPGTRLTVL.